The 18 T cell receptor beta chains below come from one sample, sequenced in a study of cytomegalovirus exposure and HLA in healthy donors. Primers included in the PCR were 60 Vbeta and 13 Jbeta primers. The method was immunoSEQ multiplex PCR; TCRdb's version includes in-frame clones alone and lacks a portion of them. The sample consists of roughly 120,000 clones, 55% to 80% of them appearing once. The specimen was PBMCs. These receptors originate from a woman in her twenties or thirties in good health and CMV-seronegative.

As DNA, the CDR3 is TGCGCCAGCAGCCACCCTTCAGCGGCTAGCGGGGTCAGCTCCTACAATGAGCAGTTCTTC. Its translation is CASSHPSAASGVSSYNEQFF. V is TRBV4-1 and J is TRBJ2-1, with 9 positions matching TRBD2. The CDR3 length is 20 residues. CDR1 is MGHRA and CDR2 is YSYEKL in the germline V gene. Trimming took 3 bases from V and 0 from J; bases not matched to a gene: 15.

The CDR3 spells CASSLDGRETQYF. The CDR3 region has the DNA TGTGCCAGCAGCTTAGATGGCAGAGAGACCCAGTACTTC. V usage is TRBV7-9 and J usage is TRBJ2-5; D is unclear. V was trimmed by 1 base and J by 4 bases, leaving 7 bases between them. Germline lookup yields CDR1 SEHNR and CDR2 FQNEAQ (reference sequence). CDR3 length: 13 residues.

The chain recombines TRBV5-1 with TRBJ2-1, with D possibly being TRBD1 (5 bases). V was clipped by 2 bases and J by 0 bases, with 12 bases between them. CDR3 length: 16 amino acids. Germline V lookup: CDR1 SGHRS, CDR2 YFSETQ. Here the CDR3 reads CASSFSRGSSYNEQFF. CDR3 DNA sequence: TGCGCCAGCAGCTTCAGTAGGGGCAGCTCCTACAATGAGCAGTTCTTC.

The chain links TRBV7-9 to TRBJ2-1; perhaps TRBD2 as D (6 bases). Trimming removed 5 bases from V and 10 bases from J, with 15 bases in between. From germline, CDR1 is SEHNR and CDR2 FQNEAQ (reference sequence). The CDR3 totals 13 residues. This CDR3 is CASSRGAVKEQFF. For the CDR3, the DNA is TGTGCCAGCAGCCGCGGGGCGGTGAAGGAGCAGTTCTTC.

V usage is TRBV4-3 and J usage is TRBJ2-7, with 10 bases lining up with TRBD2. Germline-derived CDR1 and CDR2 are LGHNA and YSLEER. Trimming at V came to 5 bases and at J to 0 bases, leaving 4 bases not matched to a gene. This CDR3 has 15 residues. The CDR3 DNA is TGCGCCAGCAGCGGACTAGCGGAGAGCTCCTACGAGCAGTACTTC. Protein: CASSGLAESSYEQYF.

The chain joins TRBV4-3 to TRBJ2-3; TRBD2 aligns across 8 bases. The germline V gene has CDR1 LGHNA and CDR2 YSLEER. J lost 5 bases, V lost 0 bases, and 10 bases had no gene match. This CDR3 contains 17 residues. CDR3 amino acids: CASSQDEPAGEGDTQYF. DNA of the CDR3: TGCGCCAGCAGCCAAGATGAGCCAGCGGGAGAGGGAGATACGCAGTATTTT.

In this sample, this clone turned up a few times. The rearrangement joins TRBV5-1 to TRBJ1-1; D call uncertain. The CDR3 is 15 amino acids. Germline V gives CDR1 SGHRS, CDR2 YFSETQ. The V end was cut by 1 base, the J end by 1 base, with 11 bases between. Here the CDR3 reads CASSLIQIQNTEAFF. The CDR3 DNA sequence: TGCGCCAGCAGCTTGATCCAGATACAGAACACTGAAGCTTTCTTT. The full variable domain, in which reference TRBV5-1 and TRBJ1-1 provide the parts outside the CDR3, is KAGVTQTPRYLIKTRGQQVTLSCSPISGHRSVSWYQQTPGQGLQFLFEYFSETQRNKGNFPGRFSGRQFSNSRSEMNVSTLELGDSALYLCASSLIQIQNTEAFFGQGTRLTVV.

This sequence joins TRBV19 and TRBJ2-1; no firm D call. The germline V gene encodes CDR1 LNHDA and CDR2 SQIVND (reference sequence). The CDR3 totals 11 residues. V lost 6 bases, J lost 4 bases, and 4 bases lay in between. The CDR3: CASRRYNEQFF. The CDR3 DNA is TGTGCCAGTAGGAGATACAATGAGCAGTTCTTC.

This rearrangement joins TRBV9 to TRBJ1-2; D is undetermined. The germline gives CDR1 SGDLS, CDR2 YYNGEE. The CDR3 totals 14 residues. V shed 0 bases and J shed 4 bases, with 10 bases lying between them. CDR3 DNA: TGTGCCAGCAGCGTAGAGGCAGGAGGCTATGGCTACACCTTC. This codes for CASSVEAGGYGYTF. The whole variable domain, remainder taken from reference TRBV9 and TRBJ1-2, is DSGVTQTPKHLITATGQRVTLRCSPRSGDLSVYWYQQSLDQGLQFLIQYYNGEERAKGNILERFSAQQFPDLHSELNLSSLELGDSALYFCASSVEAGGYGYTFGSGTRLTVV.

In DNA, the CDR3 is TGTGCCAGCAGCTTAGAGGGACTAGCGGGAGGTGACAATGAGCAGTTCTTC. Amino acids: CASSLEGLAGGDNEQFF. The chain has TRBV7-2 and TRBJ2-1, with 15 nucleotides matching TRBD2. This CDR3 comprises 17 residues. Per the germline V gene, CDR1 is SGHTA and CDR2 is FQGNSA. V trimming: 1 base; J trimming: 5 bases; junction bases outside the gene matches: 3.

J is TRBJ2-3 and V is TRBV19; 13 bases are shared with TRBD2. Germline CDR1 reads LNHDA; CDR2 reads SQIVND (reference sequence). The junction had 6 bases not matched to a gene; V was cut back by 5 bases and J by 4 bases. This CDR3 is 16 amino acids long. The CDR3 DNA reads TGTGCCAGTAGTTCCCGGACTAGCGGGAGCCCAGATACGCAGTATTTT. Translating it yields CASSSRTSGSPDTQYF.

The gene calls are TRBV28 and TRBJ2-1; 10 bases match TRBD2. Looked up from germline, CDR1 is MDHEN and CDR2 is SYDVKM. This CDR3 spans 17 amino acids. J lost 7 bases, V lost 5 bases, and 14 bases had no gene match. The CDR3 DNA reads TGTGCCAGCAGTCCGACCCCCGGGACTAGCGTGGGGAATGAGCAGTTCTTC. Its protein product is CASSPTPGTSVGNEQFF.

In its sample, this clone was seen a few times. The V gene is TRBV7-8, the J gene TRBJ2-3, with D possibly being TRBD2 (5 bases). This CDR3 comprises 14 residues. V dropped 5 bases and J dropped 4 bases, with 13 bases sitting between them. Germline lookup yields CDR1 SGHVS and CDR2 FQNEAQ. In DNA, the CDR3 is TGTGCCAGCAGCCCCCGGACTGGAGCAGATACGCAGTATTTT. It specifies CASSPRTGADTQYF.

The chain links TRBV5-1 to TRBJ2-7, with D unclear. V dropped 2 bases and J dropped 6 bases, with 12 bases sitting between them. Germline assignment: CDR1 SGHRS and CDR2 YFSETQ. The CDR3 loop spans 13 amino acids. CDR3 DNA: TGCGCCAGCAGCTTCTCAGGCGACGGCGAGCAGTACTTC. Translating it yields CASSFSGDGEQYF.

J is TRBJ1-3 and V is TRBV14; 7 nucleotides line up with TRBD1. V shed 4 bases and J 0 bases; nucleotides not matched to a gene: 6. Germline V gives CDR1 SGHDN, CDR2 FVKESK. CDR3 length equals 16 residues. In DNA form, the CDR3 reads TGTGCCAGCAGCCCCGGGACAGCCCTCTCTGGAAACACCATATATTTT. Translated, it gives CASSPGTALSGNTIYF. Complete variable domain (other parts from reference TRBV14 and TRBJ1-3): EAGVTQFPSHSVIEKGQTVTLRCDPISGHDNLYWYRRVMGKEIKFLLHFVKESKQDESGMPNNRFLAERTGGTYSTLKVQPAELEDSGVYFCASSPGTALSGNTIYFGEGSWLTVV.

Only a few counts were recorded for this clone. CDR3 sequence (DNA): TGTGCCAGCAGCAAAGTGGAAACAGGGGTCCACGAGCAGTACTTC. This sequence encodes CASSKVETGVHEQYF. This chain connects TRBV21-1 to TRBJ2-7; the table's TRBD1 call for D was not verified on the DNA. TRBV21-1 is marked as a pseudogene. The CDR3 length is 15 residues.

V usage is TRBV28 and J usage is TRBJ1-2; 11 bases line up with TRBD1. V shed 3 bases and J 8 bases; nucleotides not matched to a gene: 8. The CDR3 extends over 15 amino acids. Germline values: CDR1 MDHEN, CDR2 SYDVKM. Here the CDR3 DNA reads TGTGCCAGCAGTTTCGGGGGGACAGGGGGTTCCGGCTACACCTTC. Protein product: CASSFGGTGGSGYTF.

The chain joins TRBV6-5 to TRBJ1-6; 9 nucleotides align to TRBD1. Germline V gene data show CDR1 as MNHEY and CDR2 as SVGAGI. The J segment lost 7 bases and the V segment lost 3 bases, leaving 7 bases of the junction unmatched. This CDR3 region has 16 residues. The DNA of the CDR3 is TGTGCCAGCAGTTATTCGGGACAGGGCGTGAATTCACCCCTCCACTTT. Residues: CASSYSGQGVNSPLHF.